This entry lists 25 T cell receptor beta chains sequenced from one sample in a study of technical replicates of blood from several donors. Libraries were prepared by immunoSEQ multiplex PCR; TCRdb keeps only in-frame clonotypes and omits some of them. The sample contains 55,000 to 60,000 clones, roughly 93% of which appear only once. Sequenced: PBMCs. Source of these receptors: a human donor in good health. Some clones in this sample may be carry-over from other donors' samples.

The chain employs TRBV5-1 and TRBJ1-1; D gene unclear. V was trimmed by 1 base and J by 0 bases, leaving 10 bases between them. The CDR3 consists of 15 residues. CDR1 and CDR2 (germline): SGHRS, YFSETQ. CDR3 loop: CASSLTTGMNTEAFF. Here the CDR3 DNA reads TGCGCCAGCAGCTTGACCACCGGGATGAACACTGAAGCTTTCTTT.

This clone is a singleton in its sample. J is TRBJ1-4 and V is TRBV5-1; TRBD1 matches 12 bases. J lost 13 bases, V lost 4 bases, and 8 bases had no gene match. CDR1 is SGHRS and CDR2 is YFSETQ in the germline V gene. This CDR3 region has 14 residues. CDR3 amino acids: CASSDGTGGDLLFF. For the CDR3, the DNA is TGCGCCAGCAGCGACGGGACAGGGGGCGACTTACTGTTTTTT.

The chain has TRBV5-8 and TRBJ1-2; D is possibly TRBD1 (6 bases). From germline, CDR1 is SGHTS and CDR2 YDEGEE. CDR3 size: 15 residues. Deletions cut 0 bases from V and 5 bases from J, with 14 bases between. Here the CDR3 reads CASSLGSSRGYGYTF. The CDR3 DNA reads TGTGCCAGCAGCTTGGGGTCTAGCAGGGGTTATGGCTACACCTTC.

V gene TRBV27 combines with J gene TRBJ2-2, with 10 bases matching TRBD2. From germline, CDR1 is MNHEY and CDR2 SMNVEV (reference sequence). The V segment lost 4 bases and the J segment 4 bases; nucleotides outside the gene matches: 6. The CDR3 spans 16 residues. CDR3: CASSSPSGSPTGELFF. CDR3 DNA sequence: TGTGCCAGCAGTTCCCCTAGCGGGAGCCCCACCGGGGAGCTGTTTTTT.

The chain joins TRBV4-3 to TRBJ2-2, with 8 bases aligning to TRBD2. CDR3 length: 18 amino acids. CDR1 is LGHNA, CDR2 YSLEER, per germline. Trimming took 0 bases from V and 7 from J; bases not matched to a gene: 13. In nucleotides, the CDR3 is TGCGCCAGCAGCCAAGATGAGTCGGGACTAGTAATTGTCGGGGAGCTGTTTTTT. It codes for CASSQDESGLVIVGELFF.

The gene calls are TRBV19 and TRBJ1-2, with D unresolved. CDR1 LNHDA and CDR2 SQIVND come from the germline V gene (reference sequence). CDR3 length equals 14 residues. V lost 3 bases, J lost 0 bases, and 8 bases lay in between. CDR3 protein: CASSIDKSNYGYTF. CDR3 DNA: TGTGCCAGTAGTATCGACAAATCTAACTATGGCTACACCTTC.

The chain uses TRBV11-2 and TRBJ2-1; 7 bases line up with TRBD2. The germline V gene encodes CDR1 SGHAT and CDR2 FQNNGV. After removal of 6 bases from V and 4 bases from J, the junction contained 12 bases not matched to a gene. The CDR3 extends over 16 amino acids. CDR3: CASSFQPGLSYNEQFF. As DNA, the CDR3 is TGTGCCAGCAGTTTTCAACCGGGACTAAGTTACAATGAGCAGTTCTTC. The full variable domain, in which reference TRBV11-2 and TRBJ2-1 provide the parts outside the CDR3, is EAGVAQSPRYKIIEKRQSVAFWCNPISGHATLYWYQQILGQGPKLLIQFQNNGVVDDSQLPKDRFSAERLKGVDSTLKIQPAKLEDSAVYLCASSFQPGLSYNEQFFGPGTRLTVL.

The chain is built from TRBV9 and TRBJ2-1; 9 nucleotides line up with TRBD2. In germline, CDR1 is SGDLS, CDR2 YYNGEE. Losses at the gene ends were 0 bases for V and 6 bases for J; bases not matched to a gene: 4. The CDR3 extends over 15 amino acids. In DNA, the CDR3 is TGTGCCAGCAGCGTAGTAGCGACTAGCGGCAATGAGCAGTTCTTC. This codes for CASSVVATSGNEQFF.

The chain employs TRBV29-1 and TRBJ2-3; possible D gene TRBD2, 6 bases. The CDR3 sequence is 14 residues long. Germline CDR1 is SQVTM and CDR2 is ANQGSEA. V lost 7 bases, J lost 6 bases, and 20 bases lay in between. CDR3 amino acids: CSGGRDSLYDTQYF. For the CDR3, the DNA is TGCAGCGGAGGCCGGGACTCCCTGTATGATACGCAGTATTTT.

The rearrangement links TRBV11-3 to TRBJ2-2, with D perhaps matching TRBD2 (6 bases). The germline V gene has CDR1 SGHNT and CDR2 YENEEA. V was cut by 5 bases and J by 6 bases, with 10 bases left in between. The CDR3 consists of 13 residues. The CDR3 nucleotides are TGTGCCAGCAGCCCCCCGGGGGCCGGGGAGCTGTTTTTT. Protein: CASSPPGAGELFF.

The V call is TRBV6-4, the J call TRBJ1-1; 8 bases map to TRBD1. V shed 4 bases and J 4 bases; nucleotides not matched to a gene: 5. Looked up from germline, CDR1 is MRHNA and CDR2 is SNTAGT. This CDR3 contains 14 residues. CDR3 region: CASSAGQGGTEAFF. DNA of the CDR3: TGTGCCAGCAGTGCAGGACAGGGTGGCACTGAAGCTTTCTTT.

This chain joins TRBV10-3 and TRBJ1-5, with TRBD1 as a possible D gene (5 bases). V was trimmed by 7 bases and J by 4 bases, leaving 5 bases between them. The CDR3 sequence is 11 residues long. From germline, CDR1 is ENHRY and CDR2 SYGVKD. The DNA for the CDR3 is TGTGCCATCAAGGGGAATCAGCCCCAGCATTTT. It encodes CAIKGNQPQHF.

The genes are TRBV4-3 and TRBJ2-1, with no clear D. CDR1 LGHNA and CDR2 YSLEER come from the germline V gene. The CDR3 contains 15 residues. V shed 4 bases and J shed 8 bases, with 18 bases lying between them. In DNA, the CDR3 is TGCGCCAGCAGCCGCCAGGCGTATTTGGTCGATGAGCAGTTCTTC. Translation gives CASSRQAYLVDEQFF.

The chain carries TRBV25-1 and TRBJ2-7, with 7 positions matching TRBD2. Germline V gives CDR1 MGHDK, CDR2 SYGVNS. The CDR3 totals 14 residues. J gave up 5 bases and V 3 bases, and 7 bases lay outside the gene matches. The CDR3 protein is CASSDPTSNHEQYF. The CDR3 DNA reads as TGTGCCAGCAGTGACCCGACTAGCAACCACGAGCAGTACTTC.

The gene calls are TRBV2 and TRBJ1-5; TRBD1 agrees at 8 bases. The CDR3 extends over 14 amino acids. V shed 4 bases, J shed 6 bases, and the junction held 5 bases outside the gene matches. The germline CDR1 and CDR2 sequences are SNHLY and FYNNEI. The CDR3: CASSVQGAVQPQHF. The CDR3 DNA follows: TGTGCCAGCAGTGTTCAGGGGGCGGTTCAGCCCCAGCATTTT.

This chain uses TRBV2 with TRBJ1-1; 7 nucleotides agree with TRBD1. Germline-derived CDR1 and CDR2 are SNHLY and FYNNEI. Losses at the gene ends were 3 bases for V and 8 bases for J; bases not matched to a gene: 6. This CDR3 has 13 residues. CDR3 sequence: CASSEGQRGEAFF. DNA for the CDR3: TGTGCCAGCAGTGAGGGACAGAGAGGAGAAGCTTTCTTT.

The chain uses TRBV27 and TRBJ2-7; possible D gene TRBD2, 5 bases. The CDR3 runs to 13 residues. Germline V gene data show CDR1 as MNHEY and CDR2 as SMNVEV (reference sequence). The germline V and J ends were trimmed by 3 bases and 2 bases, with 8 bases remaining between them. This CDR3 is CASSFGVTYEQYF. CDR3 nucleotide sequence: TGTGCCAGCAGTTTCGGGGTCACCTACGAGCAGTACTTC.

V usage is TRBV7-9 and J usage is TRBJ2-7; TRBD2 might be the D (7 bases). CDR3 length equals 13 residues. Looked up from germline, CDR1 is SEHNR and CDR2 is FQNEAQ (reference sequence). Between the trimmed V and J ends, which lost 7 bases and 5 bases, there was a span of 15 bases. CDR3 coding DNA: TGTGCCAGCACTAGGGGGGGTATAGACGAGCAGTACTTC. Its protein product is CASTRGGIDEQYF.

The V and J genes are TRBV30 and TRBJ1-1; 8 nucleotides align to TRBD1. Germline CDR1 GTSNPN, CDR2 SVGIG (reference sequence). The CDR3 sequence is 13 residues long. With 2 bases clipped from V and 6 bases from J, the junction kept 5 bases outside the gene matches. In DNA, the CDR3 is TGTGCCTGGAGTACGACAGGGGACTCTGAAGCTTTCTTT. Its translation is CAWSTTGDSEAFF.

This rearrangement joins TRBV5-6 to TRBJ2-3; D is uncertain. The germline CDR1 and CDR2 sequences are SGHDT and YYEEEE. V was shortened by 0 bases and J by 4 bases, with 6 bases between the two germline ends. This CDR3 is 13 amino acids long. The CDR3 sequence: CASSLGLPDTQYF. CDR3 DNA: TGTGCCAGCAGCTTGGGGCTTCCAGATACGCAGTATTTT.

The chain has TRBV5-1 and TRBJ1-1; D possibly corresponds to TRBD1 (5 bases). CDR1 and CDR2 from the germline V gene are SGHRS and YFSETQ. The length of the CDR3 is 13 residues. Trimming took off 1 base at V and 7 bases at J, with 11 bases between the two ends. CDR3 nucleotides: TGCGCCAGCAGCTTGCCAGGACAAAGTGAAGCTTTCTTT. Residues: CASSLPGQSEAFF. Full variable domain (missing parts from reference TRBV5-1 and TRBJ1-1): KAGVTQTPRYLIKTRGQQVTLSCSPISGHRSVSWYQQTPGQGLQFLFEYFSETQRNKGNFPGRFSGRQFSNSRSEMNVSTLELGDSALYLCASSLPGQSEAFFGQGTRLTVV.

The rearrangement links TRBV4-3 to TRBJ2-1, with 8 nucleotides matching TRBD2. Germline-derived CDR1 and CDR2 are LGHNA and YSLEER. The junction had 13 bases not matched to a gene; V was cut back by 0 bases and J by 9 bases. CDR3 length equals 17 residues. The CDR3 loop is CASSQDPLAGGGLEQFF. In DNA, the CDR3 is TGCGCCAGCAGCCAAGACCCTTTGGCGGGGGGCGGGCTTGAGCAGTTCTTC.

The CDR3 sequence: CASSAGVLLIYEQYF. The CDR3 DNA sequence: TGCGCCAGCAGCGCGGGGGTGTTACTTATCTACGAGCAGTACTTC. V is TRBV5-1 and J is TRBJ2-7; 7 bases fit TRBD2. The CDR3 spans 15 residues. The V segment lost 4 bases and the J segment 3 bases; nucleotides outside the gene matches: 10. Germline V gene data show CDR1 as SGHRS and CDR2 as YFSETQ.

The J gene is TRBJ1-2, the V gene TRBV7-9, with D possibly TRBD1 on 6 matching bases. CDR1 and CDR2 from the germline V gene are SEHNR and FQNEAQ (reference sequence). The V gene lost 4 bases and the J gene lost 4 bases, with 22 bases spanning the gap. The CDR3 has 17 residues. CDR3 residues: CASSSVGTPIAFYGYTF. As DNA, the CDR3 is TGTGCCAGCAGCTCTGTGGGGACACCCATTGCCTTCTATGGCTACACCTTC. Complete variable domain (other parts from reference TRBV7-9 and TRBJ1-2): DTGVSQNPRHKITKRGQNVTFRCDPISEHNRLYWYRQTLGQGPEFLTYFQNEAQLEKSRLLSDRFSAERPKGSFSTLEIQRTEQGDSAMYLCASSSVGTPIAFYGYTFGSGTRLTVV.

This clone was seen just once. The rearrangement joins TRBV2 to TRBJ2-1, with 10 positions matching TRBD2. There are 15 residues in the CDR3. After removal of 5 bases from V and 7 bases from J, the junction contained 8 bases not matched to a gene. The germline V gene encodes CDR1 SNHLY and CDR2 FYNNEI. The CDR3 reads CASSWVAGGLNEQFF. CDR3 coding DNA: TGTGCCAGCAGTTGGGTAGCGGGAGGTTTAAATGAGCAGTTCTTC.